This T cell receptor beta chain was captured in a study of T cell changes during pregnancy in multiple sclerosis. This table comes from immunoSEQ multiplex PCR, and its TCRdb copy is limited to in-frame clones, with some not included. The table lists some 74,000 clones, around 90% of them singletons, with 3.7% in the top ten. CDR3 length equals 14 residues. Germline V CDR1 and CDR2: MNHNS, SASEGT. V shed 5 bases, J shed 3 bases, and the junction held 5 bases outside the gene matches. The sequencing here drew on peripheral blood, taken after pregnancy. The V call is TRBV6-1, the J call TRBJ2-7; 9 nucleotides agree with TRBD2. The TCR originated in a female donor in good health, enrolled as a control in a pregnancy study. In nucleotides, the CDR3 is TGTGCCAGCAGTATAGCGGGGGAGATCTACGAGCAGTACTTC. Amino acid sequence: CASSIAGEIYEQYF.